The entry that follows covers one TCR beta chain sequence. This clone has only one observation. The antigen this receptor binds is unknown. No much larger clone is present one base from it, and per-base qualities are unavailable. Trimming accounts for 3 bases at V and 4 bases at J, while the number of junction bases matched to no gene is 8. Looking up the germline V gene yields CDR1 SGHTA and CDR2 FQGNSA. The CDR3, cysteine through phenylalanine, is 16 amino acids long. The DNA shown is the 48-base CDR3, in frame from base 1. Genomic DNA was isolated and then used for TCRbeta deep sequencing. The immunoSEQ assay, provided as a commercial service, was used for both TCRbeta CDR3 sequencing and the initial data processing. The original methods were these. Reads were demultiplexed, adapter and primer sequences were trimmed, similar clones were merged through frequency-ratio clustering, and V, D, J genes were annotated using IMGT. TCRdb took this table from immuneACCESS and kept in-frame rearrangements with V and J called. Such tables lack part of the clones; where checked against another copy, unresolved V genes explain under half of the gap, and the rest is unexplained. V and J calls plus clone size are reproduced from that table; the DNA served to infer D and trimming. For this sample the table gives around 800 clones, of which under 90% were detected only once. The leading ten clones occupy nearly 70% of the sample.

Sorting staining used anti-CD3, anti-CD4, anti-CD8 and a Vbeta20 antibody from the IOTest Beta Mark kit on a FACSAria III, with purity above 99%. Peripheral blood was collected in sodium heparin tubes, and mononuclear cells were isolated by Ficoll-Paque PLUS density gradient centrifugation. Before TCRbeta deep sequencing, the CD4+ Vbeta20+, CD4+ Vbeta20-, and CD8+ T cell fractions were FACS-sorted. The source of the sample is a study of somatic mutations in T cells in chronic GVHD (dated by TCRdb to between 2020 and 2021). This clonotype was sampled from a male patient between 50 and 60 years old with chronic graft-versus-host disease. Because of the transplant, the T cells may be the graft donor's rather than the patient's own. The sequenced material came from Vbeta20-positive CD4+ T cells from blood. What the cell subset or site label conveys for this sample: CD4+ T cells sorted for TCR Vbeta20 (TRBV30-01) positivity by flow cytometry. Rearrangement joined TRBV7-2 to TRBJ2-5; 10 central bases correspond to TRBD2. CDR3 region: CASSFLSSGRGETQYF. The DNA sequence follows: TGTGCCAGCAGCTTTTTATCAAGCGGGAGGGGAGAGACCCAGTACTTC.